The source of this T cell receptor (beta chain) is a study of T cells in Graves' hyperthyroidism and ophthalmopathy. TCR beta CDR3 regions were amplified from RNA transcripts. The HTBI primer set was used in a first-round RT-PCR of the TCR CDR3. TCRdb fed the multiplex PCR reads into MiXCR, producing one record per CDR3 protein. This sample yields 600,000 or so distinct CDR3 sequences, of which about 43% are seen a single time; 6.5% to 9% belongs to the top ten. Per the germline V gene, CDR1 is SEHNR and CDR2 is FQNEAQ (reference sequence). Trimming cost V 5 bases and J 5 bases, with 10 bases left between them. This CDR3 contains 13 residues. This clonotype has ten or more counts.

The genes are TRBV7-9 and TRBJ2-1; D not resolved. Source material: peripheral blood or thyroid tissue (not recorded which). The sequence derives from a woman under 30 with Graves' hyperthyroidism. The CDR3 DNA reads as TGTGCCAGCAGCCCCTTCGGTGACAATGAGCAGTTCTTC. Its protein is CASSPFGDNEQFF.